The source of this TCR beta chain is a study of identical twins. A few counts support this clonotype. Its antigen is unknown. Study conclusions and caveats: In cord blood, abundant beta clonotypes had fewer insertions; memory showed no trend.

MiXCR was run by TCRdb on the 5' RACE reads, yielding one entry per CDR3 protein. Here the sample spans 500,000 to 550,000 distinct CDR3 sequences, 20% to 25% being singletons. CDR3 length: 14 amino acids. V dropped 7 bases and J dropped 2; count of bases not matched to a gene: 4. The sample was also reused in another study, on yellow fever vaccine responses in identical twins.

The source is a woman aged 18-29 years in good health. The gene calls are TRBV12-3 or TRBV12-4 and TRBJ2-2; 7 bases are a match to TRBD2. Sequenced material: CD4+ T cells sorted from blood. The CDR3 DNA reads as TGTGCCAGCAAGGCTAGCGGAAACACCGGGGAGCTGTTTTTT. Its translation is CASKASGNTGELFF.